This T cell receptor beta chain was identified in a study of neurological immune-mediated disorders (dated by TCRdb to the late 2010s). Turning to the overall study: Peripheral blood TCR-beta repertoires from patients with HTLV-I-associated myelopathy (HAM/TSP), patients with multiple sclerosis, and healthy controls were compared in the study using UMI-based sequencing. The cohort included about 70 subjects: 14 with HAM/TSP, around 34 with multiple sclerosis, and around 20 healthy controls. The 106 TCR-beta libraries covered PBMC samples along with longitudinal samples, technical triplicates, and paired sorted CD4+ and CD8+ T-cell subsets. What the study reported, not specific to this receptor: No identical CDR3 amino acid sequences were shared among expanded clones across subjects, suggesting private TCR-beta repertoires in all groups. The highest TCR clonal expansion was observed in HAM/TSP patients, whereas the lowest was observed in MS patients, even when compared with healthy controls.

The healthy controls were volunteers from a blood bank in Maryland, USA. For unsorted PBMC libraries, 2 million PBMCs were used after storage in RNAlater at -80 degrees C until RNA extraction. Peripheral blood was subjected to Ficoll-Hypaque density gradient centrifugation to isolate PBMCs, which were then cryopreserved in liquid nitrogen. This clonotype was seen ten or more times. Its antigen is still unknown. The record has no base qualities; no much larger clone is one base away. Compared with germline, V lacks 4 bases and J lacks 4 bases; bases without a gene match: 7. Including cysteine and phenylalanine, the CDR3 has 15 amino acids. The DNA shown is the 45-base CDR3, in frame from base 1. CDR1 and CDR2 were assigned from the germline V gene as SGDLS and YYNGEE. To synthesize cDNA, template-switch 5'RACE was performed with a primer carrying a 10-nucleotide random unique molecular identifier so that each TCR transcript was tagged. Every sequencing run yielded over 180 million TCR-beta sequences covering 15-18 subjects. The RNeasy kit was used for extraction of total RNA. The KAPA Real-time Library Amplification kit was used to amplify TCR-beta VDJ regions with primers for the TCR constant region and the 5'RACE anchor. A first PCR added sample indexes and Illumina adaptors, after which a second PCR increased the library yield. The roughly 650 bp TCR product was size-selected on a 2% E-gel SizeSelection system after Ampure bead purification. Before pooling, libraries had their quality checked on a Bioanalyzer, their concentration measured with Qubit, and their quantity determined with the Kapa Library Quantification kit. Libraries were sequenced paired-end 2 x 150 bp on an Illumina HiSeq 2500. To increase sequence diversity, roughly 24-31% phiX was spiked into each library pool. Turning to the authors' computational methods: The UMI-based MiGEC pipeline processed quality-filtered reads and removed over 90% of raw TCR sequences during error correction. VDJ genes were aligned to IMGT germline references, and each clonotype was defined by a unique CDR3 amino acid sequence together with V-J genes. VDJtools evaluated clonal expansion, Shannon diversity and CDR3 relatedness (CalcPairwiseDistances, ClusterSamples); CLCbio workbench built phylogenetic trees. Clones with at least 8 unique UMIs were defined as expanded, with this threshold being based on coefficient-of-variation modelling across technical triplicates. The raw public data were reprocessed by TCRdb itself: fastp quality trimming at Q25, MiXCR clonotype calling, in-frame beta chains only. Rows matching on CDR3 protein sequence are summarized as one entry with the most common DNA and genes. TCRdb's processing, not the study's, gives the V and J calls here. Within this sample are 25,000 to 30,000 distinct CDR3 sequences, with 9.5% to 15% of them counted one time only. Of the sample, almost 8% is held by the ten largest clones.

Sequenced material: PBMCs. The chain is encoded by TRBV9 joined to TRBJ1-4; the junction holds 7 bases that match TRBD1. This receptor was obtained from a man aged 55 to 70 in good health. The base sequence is TGTGCCAGCAGCCCGGCGGGACAGAGTAATGAAAAACTGTTTTTT. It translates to CASSPAGQSNEKLFF. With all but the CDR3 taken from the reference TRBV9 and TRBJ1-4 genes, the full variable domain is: DSGVTQTPKHLITATGQRVTLRCSPRSGDLSVYWYQQSLDQGLQFLIQYYNGEERAKGNILERFSAQQFPDLHSELNLSSLELGDSALYFCASSPAGQSNEKLFFGSGTQLSVL.